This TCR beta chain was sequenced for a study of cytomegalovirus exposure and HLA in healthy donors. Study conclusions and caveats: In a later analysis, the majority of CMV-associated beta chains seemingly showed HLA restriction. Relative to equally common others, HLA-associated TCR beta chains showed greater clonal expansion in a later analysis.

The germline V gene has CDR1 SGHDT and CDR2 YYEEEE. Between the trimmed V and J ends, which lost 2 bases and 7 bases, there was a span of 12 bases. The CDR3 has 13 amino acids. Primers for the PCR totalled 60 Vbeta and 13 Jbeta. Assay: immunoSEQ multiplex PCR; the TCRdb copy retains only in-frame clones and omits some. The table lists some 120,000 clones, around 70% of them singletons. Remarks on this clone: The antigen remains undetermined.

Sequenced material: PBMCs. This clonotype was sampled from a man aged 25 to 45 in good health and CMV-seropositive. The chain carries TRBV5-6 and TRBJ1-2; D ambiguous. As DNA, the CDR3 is TGTGCCAGCAGCTTAGCCCCTTTTAGTGGCTACACCTTC. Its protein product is CASSLAPFSGYTF.